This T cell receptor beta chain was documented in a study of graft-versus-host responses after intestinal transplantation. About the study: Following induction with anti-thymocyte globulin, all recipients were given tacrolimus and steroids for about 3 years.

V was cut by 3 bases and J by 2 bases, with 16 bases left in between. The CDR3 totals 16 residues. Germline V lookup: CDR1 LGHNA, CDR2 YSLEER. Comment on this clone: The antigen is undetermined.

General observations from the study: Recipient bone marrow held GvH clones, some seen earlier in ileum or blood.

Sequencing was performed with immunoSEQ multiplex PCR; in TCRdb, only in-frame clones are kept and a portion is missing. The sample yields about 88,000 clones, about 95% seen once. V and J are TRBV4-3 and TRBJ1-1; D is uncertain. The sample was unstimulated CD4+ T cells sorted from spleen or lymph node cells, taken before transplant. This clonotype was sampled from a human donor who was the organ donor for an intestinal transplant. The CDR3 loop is CASSQGVGSSNTEAFF. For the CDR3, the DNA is TGCGCCAGCAGCCAGGGCGTGGGCTCTTCAAACACTGAAGCTTTCTTT.